This T cell receptor beta chain was retrieved from a study of cytomegalovirus exposure and HLA in healthy donors. At the level of the study: A previous analysis identified approximately 110 million unique TCR beta sequences derived from roughly 180 million T cells.

On this clone: Antigen unknown.

V dropped 3 bases and J dropped 4; count of bases not matched to a gene: 5. The CDR3 extends over 13 amino acids. Per the germline V gene, CDR1 is SQVTM and CDR2 is ANQGSEA. A multiplex PCR was run with 60 Vbeta primers and 13 Jbeta primers. The protocol was immunoSEQ multiplex PCR, while the TCRdb copy is restricted to in-frame clones and leaves out a portion. The table lists about 150,000 clones, roughly 66% of them singletons. Overall study results and limits: Earlier analysis yielded a pattern in which most TCR beta V segments were productive about 90% or about 30% of the time. One later analysis reportedly identified an Asian-associated ancestry cluster that showed fewer N-insertions than the roughly 640-donor mean. A highly shared variant cluster was judged a likely technical artifact.

V usage is TRBV29-1 and J usage is TRBJ2-7; 8 bases line up with TRBD1. Sample: PBMCs. This clonotype was obtained from a woman aged 55-70 years in good health and CMV-seronegative. The CDR3 DNA reads as TGCAGCGTTGAGGTCAGGGGGCGGTACGAGCAGTACTTC. It codes for CSVEVRGRYEQYF.